One sample yielded the 7 T cell receptor beta chains listed below, sequenced in a study of blood T cell repertoires in COVID-19 (TCRdb year 2020). The receptor library was made with the immunoSEQ multiplex PCR assay. The source is immuneACCESS, and TCRdb retained only in-frame sequences with V and J called. Part of the clones is not carried over; for the studies checked, unresolved V genes explain less than half of this, and the remainder is unexplained. Counted in this sample were under 300,000 clones; around 86% of them appeared once. The ten largest clones add up to around 12% of the sample. The source material was peripheral blood. All receptors come from a woman aged 55-70 years with active or convalescent COVID-19.

The chain couples TRBV29-1 to TRBJ1-1; 7 bases align to TRBD1. V shed 7 bases and J 5 bases; nucleotides not matched to a gene: 4. The CDR3 is made up of 11 amino acids. In germline, CDR1 is SQVTM, CDR2 ANQGSEA. CDR3 coding DNA: TGCAGCGCTTTCAGGGGGACTGAAGCTTTCTTT. Translated: CSAFRGTEAFF. Together with reference TRBV29-1 and TRBJ1-1, the CDR3 gives the full variable domain: SAVISQKPSRDICQRGTSLTIQCQVDSQVTMMFWYRQQPGQSLTLIATANQGSEATYESGFVIDKFPISRPNLTFSTLTVSNMSPEDSSIYLCSAFRGTEAFFGQGTRLTVV.

The chain joins TRBV19 to TRBJ1-2; 7 bases map to TRBD1. The CDR3 has 16 amino acids. V lost 4 bases, J lost 2 bases, and 10 bases stayed unmatched. Germline-derived CDR1 and CDR2 are LNHDA and SQIVND (reference sequence). The CDR3 here is CASSKGDSRKNYGYTF. The CDR3, as DNA: TGTGCCAGTAGTAAGGGGGACAGTCGGAAGAACTATGGCTACACCTTC.

This rearrangement joins TRBV2 to TRBJ1-5; D remains unclear. With 4 bases removed from V and 7 bases from J, the gap between germline ends came to 17 bases. The germline gives CDR1 SNHLY, CDR2 FYNNEI. The CDR3 consists of 15 residues. CDR3 sequence (DNA): TGTGCCAGCAGTGTAGGACTCCCGGCCTGGCAGCCCCAGCATTTT. It codes for CASSVGLPAWQPQHF.

The gene calls are TRBV7-2 and TRBJ2-7; D is possibly TRBD2 (6 bases). CDR3 length equals 16 residues. With 5 bases removed from V and 6 bases from J, the gap between germline ends came to 23 bases. CDR1 and CDR2 from the germline V gene are SGHTA and FQGNSA. CDR3 bases: TGTGCCAGCAGCCTCGGCGGGATAGGCCGGGCCTCCGAGCAGTACTTC. Translating it yields CASSLGGIGRASEQYF.

V is TRBV7-8 and J is TRBJ1-2; D perhaps matches TRBD1 (5 bases). V shed 3 bases and J shed 5 bases, with 10 bases lying between them. Germline values: CDR1 SGHVS, CDR2 FQNEAQ. This CDR3 comprises 13 residues. The CDR3 protein is CASSLTELYGYTF. The CDR3, as DNA: TGTGCCAGCAGCTTGACAGAATTGTATGGCTACACCTTC.

The chain has TRBV11-1 and TRBJ1-4; D is uncertain. CDR1 is SGHAT, CDR2 FQDESV, per germline (reference sequence). V lost 8 bases and J 6 bases, leaving 16 bases between the germline ends. The CDR3 has 14 residues. The CDR3 nucleotides read TGTGCCAGCTCTGGGAGTTTCGGGGATGAAAAACTGTTTTTT. Its protein is CASSGSFGDEKLFF.

V is TRBV7-6 and J is TRBJ2-2; TRBD2 might be the D (6 bases). Germline V gene lookup returns CDR1 SGHVS and CDR2 FNYEAQ. The CDR3 is made up of 16 amino acids. Trimming shortened V by 5 bases and J by 1 base, and 14 bases separated the two germline ends. The CDR3: CASSPRGSGNTGELFF. The CDR3 coding sequence is TGTGCCAGCAGCCCCCGAGGTAGCGGGAACACCGGGGAGCTGTTTTTT.